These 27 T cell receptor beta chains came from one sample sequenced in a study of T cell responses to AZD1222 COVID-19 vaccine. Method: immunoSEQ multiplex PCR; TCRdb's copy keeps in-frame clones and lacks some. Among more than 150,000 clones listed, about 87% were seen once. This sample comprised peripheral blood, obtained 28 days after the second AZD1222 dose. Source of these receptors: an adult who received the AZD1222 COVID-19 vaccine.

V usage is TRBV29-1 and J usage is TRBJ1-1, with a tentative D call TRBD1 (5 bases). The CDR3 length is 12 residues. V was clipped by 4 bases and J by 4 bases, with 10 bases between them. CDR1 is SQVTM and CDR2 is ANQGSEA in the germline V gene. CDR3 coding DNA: TGCAGCGTTGGGCACGGGGGCACTGAAGCTTTCTTT. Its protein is CSVGHGGTEAFF.

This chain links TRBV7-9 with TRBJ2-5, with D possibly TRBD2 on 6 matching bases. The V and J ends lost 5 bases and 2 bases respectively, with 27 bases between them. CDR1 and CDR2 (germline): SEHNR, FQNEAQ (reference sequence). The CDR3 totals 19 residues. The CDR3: CASSPNRRTGGGGQETQYF. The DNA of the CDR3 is TGTGCCAGCAGCCCAAACAGGCGTACTGGAGGAGGAGGGCAAGAGACCCAGTACTTC.

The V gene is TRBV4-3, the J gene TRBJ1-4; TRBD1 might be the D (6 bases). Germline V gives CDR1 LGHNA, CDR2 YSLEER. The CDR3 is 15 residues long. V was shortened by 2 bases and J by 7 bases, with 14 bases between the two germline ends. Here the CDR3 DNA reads TGCGCCAGCAGCCAACTTGGGGGAGGGGGTGAAAAACTGTTTTTT. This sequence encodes CASSQLGGGGEKLFF.

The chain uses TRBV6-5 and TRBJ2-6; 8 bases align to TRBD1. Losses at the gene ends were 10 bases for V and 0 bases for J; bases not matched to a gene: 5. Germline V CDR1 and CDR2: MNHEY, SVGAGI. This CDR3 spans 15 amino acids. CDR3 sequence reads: CAIRDRTSGANVLTF. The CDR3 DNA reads TGTGCCATCCGGGACAGGACCTCTGGGGCCAACGTCCTGACTTTC.

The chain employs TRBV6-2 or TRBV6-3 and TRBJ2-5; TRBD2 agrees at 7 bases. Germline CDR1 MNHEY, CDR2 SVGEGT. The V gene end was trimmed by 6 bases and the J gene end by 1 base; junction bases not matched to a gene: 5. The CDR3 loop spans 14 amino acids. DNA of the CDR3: TGTGCCAGCAGCTCCGGGGGGTTCCAAGAGACCCAGTACTTC. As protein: CASSSGGFQETQYF.

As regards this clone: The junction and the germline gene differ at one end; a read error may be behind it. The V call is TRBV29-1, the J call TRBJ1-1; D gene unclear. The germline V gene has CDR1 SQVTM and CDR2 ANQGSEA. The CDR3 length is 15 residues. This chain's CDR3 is CSAERQVASFTEAFF. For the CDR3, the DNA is TGCAGCGCTGAACGGCAGGTGGCCAGTTTCACTGAAGCTTTCTTT. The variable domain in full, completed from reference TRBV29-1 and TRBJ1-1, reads SAVISQKPSRDICQRGTSLTIQCQVDSQVTMMFWYRQQPGQSLTLIATANQGSEATYESGFVIDKFPISRPNLTFSTLTVSNMSPEDSSIYLCSAERQVASFTEAFFGQGTRLTVV.

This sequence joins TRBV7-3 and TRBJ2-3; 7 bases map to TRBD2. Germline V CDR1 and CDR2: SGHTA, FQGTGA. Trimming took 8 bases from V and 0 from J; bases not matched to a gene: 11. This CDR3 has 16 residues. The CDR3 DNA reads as TGTGCCAGCGGGGCGGGAGCCTCTTCTAGCACAGATACGCAGTATTTT. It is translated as CASGAGASSSTDTQYF.

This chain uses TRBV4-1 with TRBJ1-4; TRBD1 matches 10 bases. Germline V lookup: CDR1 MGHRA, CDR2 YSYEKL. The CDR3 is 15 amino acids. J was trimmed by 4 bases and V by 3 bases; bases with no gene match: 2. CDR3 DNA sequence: TGCGCCAGCAGCCATTGGGACAGGGGTAATGAAAAACTGTTTTTT. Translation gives CASSHWDRGNEKLFF.

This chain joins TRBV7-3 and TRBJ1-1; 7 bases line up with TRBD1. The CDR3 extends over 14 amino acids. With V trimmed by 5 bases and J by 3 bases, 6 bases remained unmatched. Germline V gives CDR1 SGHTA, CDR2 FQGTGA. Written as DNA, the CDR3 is TGTGCCAGCAGCGAGACAGGGATGCACACTGAAGCTTTCTTT. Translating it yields CASSETGMHTEAFF.

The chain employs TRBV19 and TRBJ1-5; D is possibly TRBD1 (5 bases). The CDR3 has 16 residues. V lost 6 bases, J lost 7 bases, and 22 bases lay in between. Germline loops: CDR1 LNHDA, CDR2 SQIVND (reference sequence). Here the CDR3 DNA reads TGTGCCAGTAGGACCGTGGGACCGCAATTGGGGCAGCCCCAGCATTTT. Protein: CASRTVGPQLGQPQHF.

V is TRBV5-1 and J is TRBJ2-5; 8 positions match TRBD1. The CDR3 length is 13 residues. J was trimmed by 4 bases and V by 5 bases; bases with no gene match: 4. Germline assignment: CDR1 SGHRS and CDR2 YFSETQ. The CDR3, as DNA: TGCGCCAGCAGACCGGACAGGGTAGAGACCCAGTACTTC. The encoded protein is CASRPDRVETQYF.

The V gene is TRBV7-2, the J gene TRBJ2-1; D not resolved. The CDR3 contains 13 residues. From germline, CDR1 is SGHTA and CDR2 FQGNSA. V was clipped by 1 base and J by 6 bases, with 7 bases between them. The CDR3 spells CASSLGRVNEQFF. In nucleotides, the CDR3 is TGTGCCAGCAGCTTAGGACGGGTCAATGAGCAGTTCTTC.

This chain's CDR3 is CASSYSGTYNEQFF. DNA for the CDR3: TGTGCCAGCAGCTATAGCGGAACCTACAATGAGCAGTTCTTC. This chain connects TRBV5-6 to TRBJ2-1; D possibly corresponds to TRBD2 (6 bases). V lost 3 bases and J lost 2, with 9 bases in between. The CDR3 length is 14 residues. The germline CDR1 and CDR2 sequences are SGHDT and YYEEEE. Variable domain in full (rest from reference TRBV5-6 and TRBJ2-1): DAGVTQSPTHLIKTRGQQVTLRCSPKSGHDTVSWYQQALGQGPQFIFQYYEEEERQRGNFPDRFSGHQFPNYSSELNVNALLLGDSALYLCASSYSGTYNEQFFGPGTRLTVL.

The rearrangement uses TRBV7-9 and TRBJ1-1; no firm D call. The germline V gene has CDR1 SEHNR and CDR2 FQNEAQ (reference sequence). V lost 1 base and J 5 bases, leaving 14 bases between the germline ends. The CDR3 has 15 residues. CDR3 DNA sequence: TGTGCCAGCAGCTTAGAGATCTCGTCGGGGACTGAAGCTTTCTTT. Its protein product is CASSLEISSGTEAFF.

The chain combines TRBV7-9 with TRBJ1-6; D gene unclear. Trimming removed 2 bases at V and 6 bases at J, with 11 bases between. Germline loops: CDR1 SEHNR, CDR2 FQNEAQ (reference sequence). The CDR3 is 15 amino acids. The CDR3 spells CASSLQADGNSPLHF. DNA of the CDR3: TGTGCCAGCAGCTTACAGGCAGATGGTAATTCACCCCTCCACTTT.

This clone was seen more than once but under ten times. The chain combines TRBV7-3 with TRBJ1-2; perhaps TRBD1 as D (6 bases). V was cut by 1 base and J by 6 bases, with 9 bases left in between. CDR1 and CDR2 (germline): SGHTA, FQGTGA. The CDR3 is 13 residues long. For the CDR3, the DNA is TGTGCCAGCAGCTTAAGTCCAGGGGATGGCTACACCTTC. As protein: CASSLSPGDGYTF.

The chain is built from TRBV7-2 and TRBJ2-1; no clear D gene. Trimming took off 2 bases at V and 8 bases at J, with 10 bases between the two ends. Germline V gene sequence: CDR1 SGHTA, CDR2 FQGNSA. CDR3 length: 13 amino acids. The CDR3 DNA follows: TGTGCCAGCAGCTTACAGGTTAGGGATGAGCAGTTCTTC. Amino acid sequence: CASSLQVRDEQFF.

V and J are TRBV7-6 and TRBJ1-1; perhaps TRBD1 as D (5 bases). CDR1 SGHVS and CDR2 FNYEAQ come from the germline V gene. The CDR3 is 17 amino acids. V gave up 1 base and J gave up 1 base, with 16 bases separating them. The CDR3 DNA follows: TGTGCCAGCAGCTTAGGTTCCGGACAAATACCGAACACTGAAGCTTTCTTT. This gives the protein CASSLGSGQIPNTEAFF.

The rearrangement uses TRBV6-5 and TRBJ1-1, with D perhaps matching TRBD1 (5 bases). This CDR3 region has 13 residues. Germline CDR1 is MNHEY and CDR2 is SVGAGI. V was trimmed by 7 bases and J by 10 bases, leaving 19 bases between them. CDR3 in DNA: TGTGCCAGCAATCCCGGGGGGGGTCCGGTAGCTTTCTTT. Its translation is CASNPGGGPVAFF.

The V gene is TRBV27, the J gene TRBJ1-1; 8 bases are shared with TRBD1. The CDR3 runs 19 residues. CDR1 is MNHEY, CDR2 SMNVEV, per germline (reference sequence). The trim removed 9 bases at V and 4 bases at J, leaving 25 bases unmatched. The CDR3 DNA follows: TGTGCCAGGGATTTTAAGGTGGACAGGGAGAAGCAGGAGGCCACTGAAGCTTTCTTT. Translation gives CARDFKVDREKQEATEAFF.

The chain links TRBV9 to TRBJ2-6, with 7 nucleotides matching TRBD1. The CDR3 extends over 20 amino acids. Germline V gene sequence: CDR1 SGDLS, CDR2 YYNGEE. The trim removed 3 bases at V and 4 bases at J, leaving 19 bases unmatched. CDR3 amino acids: CASSATTGTVFRVGANVLTF. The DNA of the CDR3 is TGTGCCAGCAGCGCTACAACCGGGACAGTCTTTCGTGTCGGGGCCAACGTCCTGACTTTC.

CDR3 region: CASSTTGEYGYTF. The DNA for the CDR3 is TGTGCCAGTAGTACTACAGGGGAATATGGCTACACCTTC. The chain uses TRBV19 and TRBJ1-2, with TRBD1 identical over 7 bases. Looked up from germline, CDR1 is LNHDA and CDR2 is SQIVND (reference sequence). The CDR3 consists of 13 residues. V dropped 4 bases and J dropped 5; count of bases not matched to a gene: 4.

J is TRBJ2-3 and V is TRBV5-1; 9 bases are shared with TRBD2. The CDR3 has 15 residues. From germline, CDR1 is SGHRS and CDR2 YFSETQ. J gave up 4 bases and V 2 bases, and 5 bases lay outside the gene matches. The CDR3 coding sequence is TGCGCCAGCAGCTTTAGCGGGAGTTCCTCAGATACGCAGTATTTT. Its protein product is CASSFSGSSSDTQYF. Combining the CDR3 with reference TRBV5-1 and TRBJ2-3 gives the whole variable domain KAGVTQTPRYLIKTRGQQVTLSCSPISGHRSVSWYQQTPGQGLQFLFEYFSETQRNKGNFPGRFSGRQFSNSRSEMNVSTLELGDSALYLCASSFSGSSSDTQYFGPGTRLTVL.

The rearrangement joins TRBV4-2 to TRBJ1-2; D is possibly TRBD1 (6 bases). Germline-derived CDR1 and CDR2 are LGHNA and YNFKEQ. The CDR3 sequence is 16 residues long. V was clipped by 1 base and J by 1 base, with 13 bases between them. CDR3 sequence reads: CASSQVNRVDNYGYTF. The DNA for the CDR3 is TGTGCCAGCAGCCAAGTAAACAGGGTCGATAACTATGGCTACACCTTC.

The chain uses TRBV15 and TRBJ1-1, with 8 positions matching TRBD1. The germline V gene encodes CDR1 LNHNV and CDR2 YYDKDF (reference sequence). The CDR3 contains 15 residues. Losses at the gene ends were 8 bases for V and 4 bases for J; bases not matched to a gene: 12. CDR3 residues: CATGNPGGRLTEAFF. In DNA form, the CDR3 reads TGTGCCACCGGAAACCCAGGGGGCAGACTCACTGAAGCTTTCTTT. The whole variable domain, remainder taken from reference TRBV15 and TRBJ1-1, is DAMVIQNPRYQVTQFGKPVTLSCSQTLNHNVMYWYQQKSSQAPKLLFHYYDKDFNNEADTPDNFQSRRPNTSFCFLDIRSPGLGDTAMYLCATGNPGGRLTEAFFGQGTRLTVV.

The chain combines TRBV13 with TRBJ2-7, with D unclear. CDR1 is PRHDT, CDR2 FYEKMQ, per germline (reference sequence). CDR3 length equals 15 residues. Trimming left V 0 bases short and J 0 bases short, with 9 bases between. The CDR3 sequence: CASSLGGGSSYEQYF. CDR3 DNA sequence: TGTGCCAGCAGCTTAGGCGGCGGCAGCTCCTACGAGCAGTACTTC. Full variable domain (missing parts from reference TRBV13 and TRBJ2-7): AAGVIQSPRHLIKEKRETATLKCYPIPRHDTVYWYQQGPGQDPQFLISFYEKMQSDKGSIPDRFSAQQFSDYHSELNMSSLELGDSALYFCASSLGGGSSYEQYFGPGTRLTVT.

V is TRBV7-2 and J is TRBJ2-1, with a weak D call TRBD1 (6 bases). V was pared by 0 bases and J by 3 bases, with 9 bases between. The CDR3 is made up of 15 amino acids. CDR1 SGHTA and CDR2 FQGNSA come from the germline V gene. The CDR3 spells CASSLARTDYNEQFF. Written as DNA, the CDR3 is TGTGCCAGCAGCTTAGCTCGGACAGACTACAATGAGCAGTTCTTC.